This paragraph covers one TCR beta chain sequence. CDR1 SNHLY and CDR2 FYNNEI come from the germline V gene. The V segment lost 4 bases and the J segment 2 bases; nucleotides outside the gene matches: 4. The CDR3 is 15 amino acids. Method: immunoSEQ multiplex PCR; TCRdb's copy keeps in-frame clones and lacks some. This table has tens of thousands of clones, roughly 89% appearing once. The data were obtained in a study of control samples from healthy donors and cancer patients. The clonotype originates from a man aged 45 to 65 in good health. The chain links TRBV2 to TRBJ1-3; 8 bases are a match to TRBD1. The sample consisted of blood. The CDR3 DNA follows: TGTGCCAGCAGTGTGACAGGGGAAGCTGGAAACACCATATATTTT. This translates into CASSVTGEAGNTIYF.